This T cell receptor (beta chain) was documented in a study of blood T cell repertoires in COVID-19. Study context: Both acute and convalescent COVID-19 samples were obtained from the United States, Italy and Spain. In each case, the material was cDNA or gDNA derived from T cells, B-cell-depleted T cells, or PBMCs.

Assay used: immunoSEQ multiplex PCR; TCRdb lists only in-frame clones, some missing. The table shows about 170,000 clones, with around 88% occurring only once. Germline V gene lookup returns CDR1 KGHSH and CDR2 LQKENI. V lost 0 bases, J lost 8 bases, and 6 bases lay in between. This CDR3 has 12 residues. This TCR came from a woman aged 70 to 79 who had recovered from COVID-19. The chain employs TRBV18 and TRBJ2-3; D gene unclear. The sequenced sample consisted of peripheral blood. The chain's CDR3 is CASSPPPGTQYF. DNA for the CDR3: TGTGCCAGCTCACCACCCCCGGGTACGCAGTATTTT.